Below, one T cell receptor (beta chain) is given with its context. Each CDR3 protein is one row after TCRdb ran MiXCR on the RT-PCR reads. The sample has about 680,000 distinct CDR3 sequences, more than 13% seen once. The CDR3 runs 15 residues. V gave up 1 base and J gave up 4 bases, with 12 bases separating them. Germline V CDR1 and CDR2: SGHVS, FNYEAQ. Sample: memory CD4+ T cells from blood. This clonotype was obtained from a female donor in good health, serving as a healthy control. The chain links TRBV7-6 to TRBJ2-3; a possible D gene is TRBD2 (7 bases). This CDR3 is CASSLGPGGADTQYF. In nucleotides, the CDR3 is TGTGCCAGCAGCTTAGGTCCGGGGGGCGCAGATACGCAGTATTTT.